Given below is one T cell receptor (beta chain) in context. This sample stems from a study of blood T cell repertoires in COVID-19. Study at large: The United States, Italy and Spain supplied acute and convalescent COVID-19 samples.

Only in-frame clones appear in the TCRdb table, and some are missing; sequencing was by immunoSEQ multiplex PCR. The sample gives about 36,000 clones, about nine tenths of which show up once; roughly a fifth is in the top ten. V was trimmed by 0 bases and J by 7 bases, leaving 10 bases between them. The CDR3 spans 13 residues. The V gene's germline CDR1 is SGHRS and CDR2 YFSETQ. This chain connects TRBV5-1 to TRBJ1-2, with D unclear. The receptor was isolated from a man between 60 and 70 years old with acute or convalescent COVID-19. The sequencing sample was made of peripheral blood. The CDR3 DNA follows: TGCGCCAGCAGCTTGGCCGGTCTCGGTGGCTACACCTTC. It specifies CASSLAGLGGYTF. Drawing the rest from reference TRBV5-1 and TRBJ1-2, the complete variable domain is KAGVTQTPRYLIKTRGQQVTLSCSPISGHRSVSWYQQTPGQGLQFLFEYFSETQRNKGNFPGRFSGRQFSNSRSEMNVSTLELGDSALYLCASSLAGLGGYTFGSGTRLTVV.